The 15 T cell receptor beta chains below were found in one sample sequenced in a study of regulatory T cells in long-lasting Graves disease. Construction of TCR beta libraries relied on iRepertoire HTBI primers and on Arm-PCR targeting CDR3 regions. TCRdb independently ran MiXCR on the multiplex PCR reads; one entry per CDR3 protein. The sample includes approximately 380,000 distinct CDR3 sequences, 20% to 25% of them seen just once. The time point: persistent/refractory GD, antithyroid drugs over 5 years with positive TRAb. Scientists built the TCR library using RNA that was extracted from PBMCs. Source: peripheral blood mononuclear cells (PBMCs), taken when the disease was refractory, from a patient treated with antithyroid drugs. These receptors were collected from a female donor with Graves disease.

There are a few counts of this clonotype. V and J are TRBV12-3 or TRBV12-4 and TRBJ1-3; tentative D call: TRBD1 (5 bases). V was pared by 4 bases and J by 0 bases, with 7 bases between. CDR3 length: 14 amino acids. CDR3 DNA sequence: TGTGCCAGCAGTTCGGGGGACTCTGGAAACACCATATATTTT. It codes for CASSSGDSGNTIYF.

On this clonotype: Sequence at one end of the junction differs from germline and may be a read error. V is TRBV11-2 and J is TRBJ1-3; no clear D. Germline CDR1 reads SGHAT; CDR2 reads FQNNGV. The CDR3 consists of 13 residues. The CDR3 sequence: CASSLNSGSTIYF. The CDR3 DNA sequence: TGTGCCAGCAGCTTGAACTCTGGAAGCACCATATATTTT.

The chain couples TRBV20-1 to TRBJ2-1; tentatively, D is TRBD1 (6 bases). V was shortened by 3 bases and J by 4 bases, with 10 bases between the two germline ends. Germline V lookup: CDR1 DFQATT, CDR2 SNEGSKA (reference sequence). This CDR3 has 13 residues. CDR3 region: CSARGTLYNEQFF. CDR3 bases: TGCAGTGCTAGGGGGACATTATACAATGAGCAGTTCTTC.

This clonotype was recorded many times. V gene TRBV2 combines with J gene TRBJ2-5, with D possibly being TRBD1 or TRBD2 (5 bases each). V was trimmed by 1 base and J by 5 bases, leaving 17 bases between them. There are 16 residues in the CDR3. Germline CDR1 is SNHLY and CDR2 is FYNNEI. CDR3 amino acids: CASSEVVGRSRETQYF. DNA for the CDR3: TGTGCCAGCAGTGAAGTCGTGGGACGGAGTCGGGAGACCCAGTACTTC. Together with reference TRBV2 and TRBJ2-5, the CDR3 gives the full variable domain: EPEVTQTPSHQVTQMGQEVILRCVPISNHLYFYWYRQILGQKVEFLVSFYNNEISEKSEIFDDQFSVERPDGSNFTLKIRSTKLEDSAMYFCASSEVVGRSRETQYFGPGTRLLVL.

This clonotype was counted only a few times. V and J are TRBV7-9 and TRBJ2-7, with D tentatively TRBD1 or TRBD2 (5 bases each). Per the germline V gene, CDR1 is SEHNR and CDR2 is FQNEAQ (reference sequence). The CDR3 length is 13 residues. With 1 base removed from V and 9 bases from J, the gap between germline ends came to 13 bases. For the CDR3, the DNA is TGTGCCAGCAGCTTAGACGAGGGTCAGGGGCAGTACTTC. Translated: CASSLDEGQGQYF.

This sequence joins TRBV6-5 and TRBJ2-7; perhaps TRBD2 as D (5 bases). V shed 0 bases and J shed 2 bases, with 8 bases lying between them. CDR3 length: 14 amino acids. The germline V gene encodes CDR1 MNHEY and CDR2 SVGAGI. CDR3 residues: CASSYSRATYEQYF. Here the CDR3 DNA reads TGTGCCAGCAGTTACTCGCGGGCAACCTACGAGCAGTACTTC.

The genes are TRBV20-1 and TRBJ1-1; D ambiguous. Per germline, CDR1 DFQATT and CDR2 SNEGSKA (reference sequence). Trimming took off 2 bases at V and 7 bases at J, with 11 bases between the two ends. This CDR3 region has 12 residues. CDR3 coding DNA: TGCAGTGCTAGACAAAGAGAGATTGAAGCTTTCTTT. Encoded protein: CSARQREIEAFF.

This clonotype occurred many times. This chain links TRBV12-3 or TRBV12-4 with TRBJ2-5; maybe TRBD2 (5 bases). CDR3 size: 14 residues. Deletions cut 6 bases from V and 0 bases from J, with 11 bases between. CDR3 amino acids: CASSPGKYQETQYF. The CDR3 DNA follows: TGTGCCAGCAGCCCCGGGAAATACCAAGAGACCCAGTACTTC.

This clonotype was seen a handful of times. The J gene is TRBJ2-7, the V gene TRBV20-1; perhaps TRBD1 as D (6 bases). The CDR3 sequence is 13 residues long. V gave up 6 bases and J gave up 5 bases, with 17 bases separating them. The V gene's germline CDR1 is DFQATT and CDR2 SNEGSKA (reference sequence). The CDR3 reads CSAPGEMFHEQYF. The CDR3 bases are TGCAGTGCGCCAGGGGAAATGTTCCACGAGCAGTACTTC.

This sequence joins TRBV28 and TRBJ2-3; the D call may be TRBD1 or TRBD2 (5 bases each). The CDR3 has 15 residues. Trimming removed 5 bases at V and 0 bases at J, with 12 bases between. Germline CDR1 reads MDHEN; CDR2 reads SYDVKM. CDR3 bases: TGTGCCAGCAGTATCGGAGGACATAGCACAGATACGCAGTATTTT. As protein: CASSIGGHSTDTQYF.

This sequence joins TRBV11-2 and TRBJ2-2, with TRBD2 matching 15 bases. Germline V gene data show CDR1 as SGHAT and CDR2 as FQNNGV. J gave up 4 bases and V 3 bases, and 6 bases lay outside the gene matches. The CDR3 covers 18 residues. The CDR3 spells CASSFFEGLAGGTGELFF. The CDR3 coding sequence is TGTGCCAGCAGCTTCTTTGAGGGACTAGCGGGAGGCACCGGGGAGCTGTTTTTT.

The chain uses TRBV20-1 and TRBJ2-3; TRBD2 agrees at 7 bases. The CDR3 is 14 residues long. CDR1 DFQATT and CDR2 SNEGSKA come from the germline V gene (reference sequence). Unmatched junction bases numbered 6, after V lost 5 bases and J lost 1 base. In DNA, the CDR3 is TGCAGTGCTCATGGGGGGGGGGGCACAGATACGCAGTATTTT. As protein: CSAHGGGGTDTQYF.

This clonotype was detected only a few times. The V call is TRBV30, the J call TRBJ2-7; 7 bases align to TRBD1. J lost 2 bases, V lost 2 bases, and 3 bases had no gene match. CDR1 is GTSNPN and CDR2 is SVGIG in the germline V gene (reference sequence). This CDR3 contains 13 residues. The CDR3 nucleotides read TGTGCCTGGAGTCGTGGACAGGCCTACGAGCAGTACTTC. Translating it yields CAWSRGQAYEQYF.

The chain uses TRBV29-1 and TRBJ2-5; maybe TRBD1 (6 bases). The CDR3 has 13 residues. The ends were cut back, 7 bases at V and 5 bases at J, with 17 bases in the middle. The germline CDR1 and CDR2 sequences are SQVTM and ANQGSEA. DNA for the CDR3: TGCAGCGCCGGGACACAGAATGGGGAGACCCAGTACTTC. It yields the protein CSAGTQNGETQYF.

This clonotype has only one observation. The rearrangement links TRBV12-3 or TRBV12-4 to TRBJ1-2; D is undetermined. This CDR3 is built from 13 residues. V lost 5 bases, J lost 0 bases, and 7 bases lay in between. The CDR3 DNA sequence: TGTGCCAGCAGTGGGATAGCTAACTATGGCTACACCTTC. This translates into CASSGIANYGYTF.